Here is one TCR beta chain with its context. The antigen is unknown. V was clipped by 5 bases and J by 3 bases; unmatched bases: 9. CDR1 LGHNA and CDR2 YNFKEQ come from the germline V gene. The CDR3 length is 15 residues. The data were obtained in a study of beta chain features in type 1 diabetes. About the research overall: Healthy donors, compared against patients, showed similar age, gender and cell yields. Sorted cells from all samples, numbering 100 million to 120 million, were examined.

Study-wide results and limits: Patients with Type 1 diabetes showed moderately but significantly shorter TCRB CDR3s in all four CD4+ subsets. PCR, the amplification step, might favor shorter templates, equally in patients and controls.

Expressed TCRB transcripts got sequenced, as all isolated RNA was reverse transcribed. Here immunoSEQ multiplex PCR was the method, and the copy in TCRdb shows in-frame clones only, minus some. The sample has a few hundred thousand clones, 9.6% seen once. This chain connects TRBV4-2 to TRBJ1-2; TRBD1 matches 7 bases. This clonotype was obtained from a man younger than 45 with type 1 diabetes. The sample consisted of central memory CD4+ T cells from blood. The CDR3 nucleotides read TGTGCCAGCAGCGTCCGACAGGGAGGGGACTATGGCTACACCTTC. Its protein product is CASSVRQGGDYGYTF.